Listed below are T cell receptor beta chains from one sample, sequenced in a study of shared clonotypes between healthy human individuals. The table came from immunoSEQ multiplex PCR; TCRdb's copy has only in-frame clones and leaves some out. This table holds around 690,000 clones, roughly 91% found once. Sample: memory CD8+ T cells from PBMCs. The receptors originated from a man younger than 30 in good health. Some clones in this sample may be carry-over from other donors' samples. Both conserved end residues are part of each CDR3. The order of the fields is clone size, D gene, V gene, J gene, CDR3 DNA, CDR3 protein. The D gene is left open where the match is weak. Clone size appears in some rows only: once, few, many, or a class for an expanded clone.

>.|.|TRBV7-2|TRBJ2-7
TGTGCCAGCAGCCCTGCGGGGAACTACGAGCAGTACTTC
CASSPAGNYEQYF
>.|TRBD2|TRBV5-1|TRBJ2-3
TGCGCCAGCAGCTTGTGGGGACTAGCGGACACAGATACGCAGTATTTT
CASSLWGLADTDTQYF
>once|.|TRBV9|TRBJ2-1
TGTGCCAGCAGCCGACTTCTCTCCAATGAGCAGTTCTTC
CASSRLLSNEQFF
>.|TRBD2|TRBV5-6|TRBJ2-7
TGTGCCAGCAGCTATCGGACTAGCGGGAGGGGAGAGCAGTACTTC
CASSYRTSGRGEQYF
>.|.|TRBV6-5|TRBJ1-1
TGTGCCAGCAGCCCCACGCGCCCCTCCACTGAAGCTTTCTTT
CASSPTRPSTEAFF
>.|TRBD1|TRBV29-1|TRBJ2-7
TGCAGCGTTGCAGGGGGCTCAGCCTACGAGCAGTACTTC
CSVAGGSAYEQYF
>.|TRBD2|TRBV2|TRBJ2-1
TGTGCCAGCAGTGACGGACTAGCGGAGACGAGCTCCTACAATGAGCAGTTCTTC
CASSDGLAETSSYNEQFF
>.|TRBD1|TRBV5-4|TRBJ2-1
TGTGCCAGCAGCTTGGACAGGGGTCCCTACAATGAGCAGTTCTTC
CASSLDRGPYNEQFF
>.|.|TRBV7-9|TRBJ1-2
TGTGCCAGCAGCACCGCACCCAGGGCCAATGGCTACACCTTC
CASSTAPRANGYTF
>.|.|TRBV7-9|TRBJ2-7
TGTGCCAGCGGCAACTACGAGCAGTACTTC
CASGNYEQYF
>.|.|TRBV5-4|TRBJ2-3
TGTGCCAGCAGCTCTCCGGTACAGACAGATACGCAGTATTTT
CASSSPVQTDTQYF
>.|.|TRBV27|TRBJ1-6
TGTGCCAGCAGCGGCGGCAGCTCCTATAATTCACCCCTCCACTTT
CASSGGSSYNSPLHF
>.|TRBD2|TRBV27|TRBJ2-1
TGTGCCAGTCGATATGGGGGACTAGGCTCTTTCGATGAGCAGTTCTTC
CASRYGGLGSFDEQFF
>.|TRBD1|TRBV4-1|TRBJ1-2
TGCGCCAGCAGCCAGGGGACAGGGGATGACTATGGCTACACCTTC
CASSQGTGDDYGYTF
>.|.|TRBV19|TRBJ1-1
TGTGCCAGTAGTTTCCGCCGGCAGGGCGCTGAAGCTTTCTTT
CASSFRRQGAEAFF
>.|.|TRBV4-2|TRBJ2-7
TGTGCCAGCAGCCAAAACCGAGATCTCGACGAGCAGTACTTC
CASSQNRDLDEQYF
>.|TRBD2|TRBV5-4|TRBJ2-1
TGTGCCAGCAGCCAACTAGCGGGAGTAAACTACAATGAGCAGTTCTTC
CASSQLAGVNYNEQFF
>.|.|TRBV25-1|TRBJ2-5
TGTGCCAGCAGTGTTCCGGGGGAACAAGAGACCCAGTACTTC
CASSVPGEQETQYF
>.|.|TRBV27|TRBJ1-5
TGTGCCAGCAGTTTAACGGGTCCCGAGCCCCAGCATTTT
CASSLTGPEPQHF
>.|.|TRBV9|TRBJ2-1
TGTGCCAGCAAGGGGAGCAATGAGCAGTTCTTC
CASKGSNEQFF
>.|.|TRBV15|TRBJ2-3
TGTGCCACCAGCCGGGAGTTCGGTCCGCAGTATTTT
CATSREFGPQYF
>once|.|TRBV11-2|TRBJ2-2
TGTGCCAGCACCGACGGGACCGGGGAGCTGTTTTTT
CASTDGTGELFF
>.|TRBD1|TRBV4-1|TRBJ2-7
TGCGCCAGCAGCCAAGATCCGGGACAGCGAGACTACGAGCAGTACTTC
CASSQDPGQRDYEQYF
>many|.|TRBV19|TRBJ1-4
TGTGCCAGTAGTATTCGGAGTAATGAAAAACTGTTTTTT
CASSIRSNEKLFF
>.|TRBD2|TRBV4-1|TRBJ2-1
TGCGCCAGCAGCCACACTAGCGGGCGGTCCTACAATGAGCAGTTCTTC
CASSHTSGRSYNEQFF
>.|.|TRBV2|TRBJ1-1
TGTGCCAGCAGTGAATCCAGGGGATTAGGGAGCACTGAAGCTTTCTTT
CASSESRGLGSTEAFF
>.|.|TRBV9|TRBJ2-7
TGTGCCAGCAGGGGTTTGGGACTTCCCCTAGCGTTGTTCTACGAGCAGTACTTC
CASRGLGLPLALFYEQYF
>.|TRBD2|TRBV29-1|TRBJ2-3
TGCAGCGGATTTCCGGGACTAGCGGGTCCCGGTACGCAGTATTTT
CSGFPGLAGPGTQYF
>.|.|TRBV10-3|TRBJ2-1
TGTGCCAGCGGGAATGGGGAGATCGCTCTCGATGAGCAGTTCTTC
CASGNGEIALDEQFF
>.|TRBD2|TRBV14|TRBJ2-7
TGTGCCAGCAGCCAAGGAGACCGGGAGGGCCAATACGAGCAGTACTTC
CASSQGDREGQYEQYF
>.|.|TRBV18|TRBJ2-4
TGTGCCAGCTCACCATGGGACGACCCCAAAAACATTCAGTACTTC
CASSPWDDPKNIQYF
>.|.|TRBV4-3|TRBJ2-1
TGCGCCAGCAGCCACCGCGGTTCATTTAATGAGCAGTTCTTC
CASSHRGSFNEQFF
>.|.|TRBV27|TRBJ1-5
TGTGCCAGCGGCACAGTAAGAAGCAATCAGCCCCAGCATTTT
CASGTVRSNQPQHF
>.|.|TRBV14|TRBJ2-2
TGTGCCAGCAGCCAAGTCCTTCGAGGTTCGAAGGCCGGGGAGCTGTTTTTT
CASSQVLRGSKAGELFF
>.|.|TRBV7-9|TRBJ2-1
TGTGCCAGCAGCCCCGGGACTCTCAGCTCCTACAATGAGCAGTTCTTC
CASSPGTLSSYNEQFF
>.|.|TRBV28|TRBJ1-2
TGTGCCAGCAGTCCCCGCGGAAGGAACTATGGCTACACCTTC
CASSPRGRNYGYTF
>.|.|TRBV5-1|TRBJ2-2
TGCGCCAGCAGCTTTCCGTCGGTGCGGGGAAACACCGGGGAGCTGTTTTTT
CASSFPSVRGNTGELFF
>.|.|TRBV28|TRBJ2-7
TGTGCCAGCAGTTTCCGGGGCGGCGAGCAGTACTTC
CASSFRGGEQYF
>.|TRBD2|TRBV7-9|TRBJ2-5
TGTGCCAGCAGCCCAGATCTAGCGGGAGGCCTAAAGACCCAGTACTTC
CASSPDLAGGLKTQYF
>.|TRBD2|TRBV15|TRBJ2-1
TGTGCCACCAGCAGGGGAGGGAACAATGAGCAGTTCTTC
CATSRGGNNEQFF
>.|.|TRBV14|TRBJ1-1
TGTGCCAGCAGCCAAGAGTTATCGGGTTTCGGAGCTTTCTTT
CASSQELSGFGAFF
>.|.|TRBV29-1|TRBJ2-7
TGCAGCGTGCGCCGGGACCCCTCCTACGAGCAGTACTTC
CSVRRDPSYEQYF
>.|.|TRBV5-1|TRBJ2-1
TGCGCCAGCAGCCCCCTTTCATACAATGAGCAGTTCTTC
CASSPLSYNEQFF
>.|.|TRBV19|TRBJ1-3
TGTGCCAGTAGTTGGTCAGAGGCTTCTGGAAACACCATATATTTT
CASSWSEASGNTIYF
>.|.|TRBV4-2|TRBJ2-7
TGTGCCAGCAGCCAAGAAAGCGGGTCCTCCTACGAGCAGTACTTC
CASSQESGSSYEQYF
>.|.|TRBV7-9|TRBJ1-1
TGTGCCAGCGGGGGGCCGGGTGGTGAAGCTTTCTTT
CASGGPGGEAFF
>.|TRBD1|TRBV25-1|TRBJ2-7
TGTGCCAGCAGCCGACAGGGAGCGACCACATCCTACGAGCAGTACTTC
CASSRQGATTSYEQYF
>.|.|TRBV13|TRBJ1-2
TGTGCCAGCAGCTCTCCCCCCAGGGGACTTCACTATGGCTACACCTTC
CASSSPPRGLHYGYTF
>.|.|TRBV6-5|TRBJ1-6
TGTGCCAGCAGCGACTTTTGGCAGTCAGATTCACCCCTCCACTTT
CASSDFWQSDSPLHF
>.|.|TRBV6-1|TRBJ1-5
TGTGCCAGCAGTGAATTAGGGCGGGCGGATCAGCCCCAGCATTTT
CASSELGRADQPQHF
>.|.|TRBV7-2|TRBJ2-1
TGTGCCAGCAGCTCCTATCGACCGGAGGAGCAGTTCTTC
CASSSYRPEEQFF